These 26 T cell receptor beta chains share one sample of origin, sequenced in a study of Graves' ophthalmopathy and Graves' hyperthyroidism. The sequenced template was RNA, covering the TCR beta CDR3 region. HTBI primers were employed in first-round RT-PCR, then a second-round multiplex PCR followed. TCRdb analysed the multiplex PCR reads with MiXCR anew, one entry per CDR3 protein. Of nearly 400,000 distinct CDR3 sequences listed, approximately 16% were seen once; the top ten hold roughly 1.6%. The sample consisted of peripheral blood. These receptors all stem from a woman between 18 and 29 years old with Graves' ophthalmopathy.

Many counts were recorded for this clonotype. The rearrangement links TRBV12-3 or TRBV12-4 to TRBJ2-7, with D unclear. The V and J ends lost 6 bases and 2 bases respectively, with 8 bases between them. This CDR3 region has 12 residues. CDR3 bases: TGTGCCAGCAGGTCGGAGACCTACGAGCAGTACTTC. It is translated as CASRSETYEQYF.

This clonotype was detected many times. The J gene is TRBJ2-2, the V gene TRBV6-2 or TRBV6-3; 9 bases match TRBD2. This CDR3 contains 16 residues. J was trimmed by 4 bases and V by 2 bases; bases with no gene match: 5. Germline loops: CDR1 MNHEY, CDR2 SVGEGT. The CDR3, as DNA: TGTGCCAGCAGTTACCCTGGCGGGAGGGCCACCGGGGAGCTGTTTTTT. It is translated as CASSYPGGRATGELFF.

V and J are TRBV6-2 or TRBV6-3 and TRBJ2-5, with 8 nucleotides matching TRBD2. Germline V gene lookup returns CDR1 MNHEY and CDR2 SVGEGT. J lost 1 base, V lost 2 bases, and 15 bases had no gene match. This CDR3 spans 19 amino acids. The CDR3 DNA sequence: TGTGCCAGCAGTTACCCCCCCGCCGCGACTAGCGTCCTCCAAGAGACCCAGTACTTC. Amino acid sequence: CASSYPPAATSVLQETQYF.

The chain couples TRBV19 to TRBJ1-2; TRBD1 might be the D (5 bases). Trimming cost V 10 bases and J 3 bases, with 12 bases left between them. CDR1 is LNHDA, CDR2 SQIVND, per germline (reference sequence). The CDR3 runs 12 residues. The CDR3: CATHPGHYGYTF. The CDR3 DNA follows: TGTGCCACCCACCCGGGACACTATGGCTACACCTTC.

This clonotype was seen at least ten times. V gene TRBV18 combines with J gene TRBJ2-5, with no clear D. V shed 2 bases and J shed 2 bases, with 15 bases lying between them. CDR3 length equals 16 residues. The germline gives CDR1 KGHSH, CDR2 LQKENI. CDR3 DNA: TGTGCCAGCTCACCAAGGCGGAACAGCGAACAAGAGACCCAGTACTTC. Its protein product is CASSPRRNSEQETQYF.

This clonotype was counted only a few times. This rearrangement joins TRBV30 to TRBJ1-2, with no clear D. Germline V gene sequence: CDR1 GTSNPN, CDR2 SVGIG (reference sequence). V lost 2 bases, J lost 7 bases, and 17 bases lay in between. This CDR3 region has 14 residues. CDR3 sequence reads: CAWSNEGLWAGYTF. The CDR3 DNA is TGTGCCTGGAGTAACGAGGGCTTGTGGGCTGGCTACACCTTC.

This clonotype was seen many times. The V call is TRBV6-4, the J call TRBJ1-1; D is undetermined. CDR1 MRHNA and CDR2 SNTAGT come from the germline V gene. CDR3 length: 17 residues. Trimming stripped 6 bases from V and 6 bases from J, with 26 bases between. The CDR3 coding sequence is TGTGCCAGCAGAGACGGACGTAGTGCTATTACCCAGCCTGAAGCTTTCTTT. It translates to CASRDGRSAITQPEAFF.

This clonotype was counted many times. CDR3 coding DNA: TGTGCCTGGAGTGTACTCAACCAGGGAAACATTCAGTACTTC. Residues: CAWSVLNQGNIQYF. This chain joins TRBV30 and TRBJ2-4, with D possibly TRBD1 on 5 matching bases. The CDR3 has 14 amino acids. Between the trimmed V and J ends, which lost 0 bases and 6 bases, there was a span of 12 bases. Germline values: CDR1 GTSNPN, CDR2 SVGIG (reference sequence).

Many counts were recorded for this clonotype. The chain has TRBV6-5 and TRBJ2-4, with D maybe TRBD1 (6 bases). Germline CDR1 MNHEY, CDR2 SVGAGI. V was clipped by 2 bases and J by 5 bases, with 10 bases between them. The CDR3 length is 14 residues. CDR3 sequence (DNA): TGTGCCAGCAGTTACGCACAGGGCGAAAACATTCAGTACTTC. This sequence encodes CASSYAQGENIQYF.

Many counts were recorded for this clonotype. The chain employs TRBV6-5 and TRBJ1-5; D is possibly TRBD1 (5 bases). CDR1 is MNHEY, CDR2 SVGAGI, per germline. Trimming removed 4 bases from V and 5 bases from J, with 12 bases in between. The CDR3 contains 14 residues. CDR3 in amino acids: CASSSTGGDQPQHF. The CDR3, as DNA: TGTGCCAGCAGTTCCACAGGAGGGGATCAGCCCCAGCATTTT.

This clonotype has more than one count but fewer than ten. V gene TRBV7-3 combines with J gene TRBJ2-5; 9 nucleotides agree with TRBD2. V lost 5 bases, J lost 5 bases, and 9 bases stayed unmatched. Germline lookup yields CDR1 SGHTA and CDR2 FQGTGA. This CDR3 spans 15 amino acids. The CDR3 spells CASSIQGLATETQYF. Here the CDR3 DNA reads TGTGCCAGCAGCATCCAGGGACTAGCCACGGAGACCCAGTACTTC.

The chain recombines TRBV7-2 with TRBJ2-4, with D uncertain. CDR1 SGHTA and CDR2 FQGNSA come from the germline V gene. Between the trimmed V and J ends, which lost 1 base and 5 bases, there was a span of 12 bases. The CDR3 totals 15 residues. As DNA, the CDR3 is TGTGCCAGCAGCTTAGGCGGAATTACTCAAAACATTCAGTACTTC. This encodes CASSLGGITQNIQYF.

This clonotype was found many times. CDR3 DNA: TGCGCCAGCAGCCAAGATAACAGGGGGAGTCAGCCCCAGCATTTT. This codes for CASSQDNRGSQPQHF. The chain couples TRBV4-3 to TRBJ1-5, with TRBD1 matching 8 bases. Trimming took 0 bases from V and 6 from J; bases not matched to a gene: 4. The germline V gene has CDR1 LGHNA and CDR2 YSLEER. There are 15 residues in the CDR3.

In its sample, this clonotype was seen many times. CDR3 amino acids: CASSYSAIGNQPQHF. The DNA of the CDR3 is TGTGCCAGCAGTTACTCGGCTATTGGCAATCAGCCCCAGCATTTT. This chain joins TRBV6-2 or TRBV6-3 and TRBJ1-5; unclear D gene. Trimming took off 0 bases at V and 2 bases at J, with 8 bases between the two ends. The CDR3 covers 15 residues. Per germline, CDR1 MNHEY and CDR2 SVGEGT.

The sample holds many counts of this clonotype. V gene TRBV7-2 combines with J gene TRBJ2-2; D is undetermined. Per the germline V gene, CDR1 is SGHTA and CDR2 is FQGNSA. The CDR3 has 14 residues. Trimming pared 2 bases from V and 3 bases from J, leaving 7 bases between. The DNA for the CDR3 is TGTGCCAGCAGCTTAAAGGGTTACACCGGGGAGCTGTTTTTT. It is translated as CASSLKGYTGELFF.

At least ten counts were recorded for this clonotype. The V and J genes are TRBV6-5 and TRBJ2-7; TRBD1 matches 7 bases. The germline CDR1 and CDR2 sequences are MNHEY and SVGAGI. Trimming cost V 2 bases and J 0 bases; bases outside gene matches: 1. This CDR3 is built from 14 residues. The CDR3 is CASSYGDSSYEQYF. Written as DNA, the CDR3 is TGTGCCAGCAGTTACGGGGACAGCTCCTACGAGCAGTACTTC.

This clonotype was observed many times. The chain has TRBV7-2 and TRBJ2-7, with TRBD2 identical over 7 bases. With 0 bases clipped from V and 4 bases from J, the junction kept 6 bases outside the gene matches. The germline V gene encodes CDR1 SGHTA and CDR2 FQGNSA. This CDR3 is built from 15 residues. The CDR3 sequence: CASSLAGGEFYEQYF. In DNA, the CDR3 is TGTGCCAGCAGCTTAGCGGGGGGGGAGTTTTACGAGCAGTACTTC.

This clonotype was recorded many times. The chain employs TRBV27 and TRBJ1-6; unclear D gene. Trimming stripped 0 bases from V and 15 bases from J, with 15 bases between. Germline lookup yields CDR1 MNHEY and CDR2 SMNVEV (reference sequence). This CDR3 region has 14 residues. The CDR3 DNA reads TGTGCCAGCAGTTTATCAGGGTTGTCCTCGGGCCTCCACTTT. Protein product: CASSLSGLSSGLHF.

There are many counts of this clonotype. The V call is TRBV7-4, the J call TRBJ2-5; D perhaps matches TRBD1 (6 bases). CDR3 length equals 13 residues. Germline CDR1 SGHVT, CDR2 SQSDAQ. V dropped 4 bases and J dropped 4 bases, with 10 bases sitting between them. In nucleotides, the CDR3 is TGTGCCAGCAGCTCAGGGGATTCAGAGACCCAGTACTTC. Translating it yields CASSSGDSETQYF.

This clonotype was observed at least ten times. CDR3 sequence: CASSPERAGEETQYF. CDR3 DNA: TGCGCCAGCAGCCCGGAAAGGGCAGGGGAAGAGACCCAGTACTTC. This chain joins TRBV5-1 and TRBJ2-5; maybe TRBD1 (6 bases). Looked up from germline, CDR1 is SGHRS and CDR2 is YFSETQ. The CDR3 is made up of 15 amino acids. The V gene lost 4 bases and the J gene lost 3 bases, with 16 bases spanning the gap.

This clonotype was seen at least ten times. CDR3 coding DNA: TGTGCCAGCAGTTTACGGTCGCAGGGGAACCAGCCCCAGCATTTT. Protein product: CASSLRSQGNQPQHF. The gene calls are TRBV12-3 or TRBV12-4 and TRBJ1-5; weak D call: TRBD1 (6 bases). Deletions cut 2 bases from V and 7 bases from J, with 15 bases between. This CDR3 has 15 residues.

The sample holds many counts of this clonotype. The CDR3 coding sequence is TGTGCCAGCAGTTACAGTCGACGGATGAACACCGGGGAGCTGTTTTTT. Its translation: CASSYSRRMNTGELFF. The rearrangement uses TRBV6-2 or TRBV6-3 and TRBJ2-2, with no clear D. The CDR3 spans 16 residues. The germline gives CDR1 MNHEY, CDR2 SVGEGT. With 2 bases removed from V and 1 base from J, the gap between germline ends came to 11 bases.

This clonotype was detected many times. The rearrangement links TRBV20-1 to TRBJ2-4, with 9 bases identical to TRBD2. CDR1 and CDR2 (germline): DFQATT, SNEGSKA (reference sequence). V gave up 3 bases and J gave up 7 bases; unmatched junction bases: 7. The length of the CDR3 is 14 residues. The chain's CDR3 is CSARPGLAGNIQYF. The CDR3 bases are TGCAGTGCTAGGCCGGGACTAGCCGGTAACATTCAGTACTTC.

This clonotype was recorded many times. This chain connects TRBV6-2 or TRBV6-3 to TRBJ1-2; D unclear. CDR3 length equals 13 residues. Germline values: CDR1 MNHEY, CDR2 SVGEGT. The V end lost 5 bases, the J end lost 5 bases, and 12 bases lay between the germline ends. CDR3 nucleotides: TGTGCCAGCAGTGGGAGGACGGGATATGGCTACACCTTC. It yields the protein CASSGRTGYGYTF.

This clonotype was counted at least ten times. This chain connects TRBV6-2 or TRBV6-3 to TRBJ2-7; 14 bases match TRBD2. Trimming cost V 6 bases and J 0 bases; bases outside gene matches: 7. The CDR3 has 17 amino acids. The germline V gene has CDR1 MNHEY and CDR2 SVGEGT. CDR3 in DNA: TGTGCCAGCAGCGGGACTAGCGGGAGAGGCGTCTCCTACGAGCAGTACTTC. As protein: CASSGTSGRGVSYEQYF.

Ten or more counts support this clonotype. The chain combines TRBV20-1 with TRBJ1-2, with 11 bases lining up with TRBD1. Germline loops: CDR1 DFQATT, CDR2 SNEGSKA (reference sequence). The CDR3 contains 17 residues. V was pared by 0 bases and J by 2 bases, with 8 bases of the junction left unmatched. The CDR3 nucleotides are TGCAGTGCTAGAGATTTGGACAGGGGGCTAAGAAACTATGGCTACACCTTC. Protein: CSARDLDRGLRNYGYTF.